This paragraph covers one T cell receptor (beta chain) sequence. The source of the sample is a study of OX40 agonist ivuxolimab in advanced cancers. Produced via immunoSEQ multiplex PCR; TCRdb's table is partial and in-frame only. The top ten clones hold more than 0.6% of a sample with under 85,000 clones, 85% to 95% of them seen once. The CDR3 is 16 amino acids. Germline lookup yields CDR1 SGDLS and CDR2 YYNGEE. Trimming cost V 3 bases and J 1 base; bases outside gene matches: 4. The input for sequencing was CD4+ or CD8+ T cells sorted from blood, taken in a trial of the OX40 agonist ivuxolimab. The source of this sequence is an adult with an advanced solid tumor such as melanoma, head and neck, liver or kidney cancer. This chain connects TRBV9 to TRBJ2-4, with 10 positions matching TRBD1. As DNA, the CDR3 is TGTGCCAGCAGCGCCCGACAGGGGGCGGCCAAAAACATTCAGTACTTC. Its translation is CASSARQGAAKNIQYF.